This TCR beta chain was profiled in a study of blood T cell repertoires in COVID-19. Sequencing was performed with immunoSEQ multiplex PCR; in TCRdb, only in-frame clones are kept and a portion is missing. The profile shows about 140,000 clones, 75% to 80% of them singletons. The CDR3 totals 14 residues. V trimming: 6 bases; J trimming: 0 bases; junction bases outside the gene matches: 5. Per germline, CDR1 MNHEY and CDR2 SVGAGI. Sequencing was performed on PBMCs or T cells enriched from blood (not recorded which). The TCR sequence derives from a woman in her fifties or sixties who had recovered from COVID-19. V and J are TRBV6-5 and TRBJ2-7; 7 bases agree with TRBD2. The CDR3 here is CASRSGGGSYEQYF. CDR3 DNA sequence: TGTGCCAGCAGGAGTGGGGGGGGCTCCTACGAGCAGTACTTC.